This TCR beta chain was identified during a study of cytomegalovirus exposure and HLA in healthy donors. General study results and limits: In a later analysis, most CMV-associated TCR beta chains appeared HLA-restricted.

The V end was cut by 4 bases, the J end by 3 bases, with 18 bases between. This CDR3 spans 16 amino acids. Germline V lookup: CDR1 SGHRS, CDR2 YFSETQ. Both 60 Vbeta primers and 13 Jbeta primers went into the PCR. Method: immunoSEQ multiplex PCR; TCRdb's copy keeps in-frame clones and lacks some. The sample carries 150,000 to 200,000 clones, more than 65% recorded once. This clone was recorded once. Its antigen is as yet unknown. Sequencing was performed on PBMCs. The V gene is TRBV5-1, the J gene TRBJ2-3, with D possibly matching TRBD2 (6 bases). This sequence was found in a woman aged 25 to 39 in good health and CMV-seronegative. The CDR3 protein is CASSRRIAEGTDTQYF. In nucleotides, the CDR3 is TGCGCCAGCAGCCGCCGCATAGCGGAGGGAACAGATACGCAGTATTTT.